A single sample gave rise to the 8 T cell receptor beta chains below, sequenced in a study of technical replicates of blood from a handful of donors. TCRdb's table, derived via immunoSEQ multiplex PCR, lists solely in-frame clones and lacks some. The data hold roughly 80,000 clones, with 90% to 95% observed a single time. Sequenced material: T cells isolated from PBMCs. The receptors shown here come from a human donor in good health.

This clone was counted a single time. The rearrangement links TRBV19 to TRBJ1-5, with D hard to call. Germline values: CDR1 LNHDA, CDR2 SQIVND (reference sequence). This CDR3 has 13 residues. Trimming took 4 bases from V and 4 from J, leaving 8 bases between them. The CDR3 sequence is CASSTGQNQPQHF. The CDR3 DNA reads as TGTGCCAGTAGTACAGGCCAGAATCAGCCCCAGCATTTT.

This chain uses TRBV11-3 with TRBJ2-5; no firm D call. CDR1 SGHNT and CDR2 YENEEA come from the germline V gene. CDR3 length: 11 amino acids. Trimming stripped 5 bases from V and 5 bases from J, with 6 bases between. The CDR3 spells CASSRSETQYF. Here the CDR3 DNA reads TGTGCCAGCAGCCGTAGCGAGACCCAGTACTTC.

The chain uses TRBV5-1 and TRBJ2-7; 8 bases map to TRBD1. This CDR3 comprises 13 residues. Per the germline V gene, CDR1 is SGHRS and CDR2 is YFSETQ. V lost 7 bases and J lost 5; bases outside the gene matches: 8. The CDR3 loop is CASYRTGYDEQYF. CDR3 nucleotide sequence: TGCGCCAGCTACCGGACAGGGTACGACGAGCAGTACTTC.

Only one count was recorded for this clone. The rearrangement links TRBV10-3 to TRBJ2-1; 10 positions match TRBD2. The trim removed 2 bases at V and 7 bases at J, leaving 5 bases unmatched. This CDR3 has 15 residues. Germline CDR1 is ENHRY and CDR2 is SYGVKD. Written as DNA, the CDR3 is TGTGCCATCAGTGAGAGGCTAGCGGGAGATAATGAGCAGTTCTTC. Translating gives CAISERLAGDNEQFF.

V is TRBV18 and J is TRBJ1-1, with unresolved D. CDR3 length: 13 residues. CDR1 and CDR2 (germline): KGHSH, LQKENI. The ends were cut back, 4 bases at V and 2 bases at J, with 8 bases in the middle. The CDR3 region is CASSLERNTEAFF. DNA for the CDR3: TGTGCCAGCTCACTAGAGAGAAACACTGAAGCTTTCTTT.

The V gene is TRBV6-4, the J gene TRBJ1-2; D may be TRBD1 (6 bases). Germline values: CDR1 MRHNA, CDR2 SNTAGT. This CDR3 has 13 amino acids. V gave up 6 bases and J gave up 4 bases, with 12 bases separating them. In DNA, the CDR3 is TGTGCCAGCAGCCTCGAAGGGGGCTATGGCTACACCTTC. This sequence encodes CASSLEGGYGYTF.

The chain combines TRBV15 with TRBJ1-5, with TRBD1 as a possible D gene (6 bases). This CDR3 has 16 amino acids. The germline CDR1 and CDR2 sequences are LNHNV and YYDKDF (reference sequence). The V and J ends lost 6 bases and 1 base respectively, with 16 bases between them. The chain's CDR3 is CATRSRGALSNQPQHF. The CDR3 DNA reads TGTGCCACCAGGTCTCGGGGGGCGTTGAGCAATCAGCCCCAGCATTTT.

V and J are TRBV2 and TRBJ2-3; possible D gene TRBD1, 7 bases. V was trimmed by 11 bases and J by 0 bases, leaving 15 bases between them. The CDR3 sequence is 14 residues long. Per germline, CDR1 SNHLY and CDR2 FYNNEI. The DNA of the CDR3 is TGTGCCCCAGGGGGGACAGCTAGCACAGATACGCAGTATTTT. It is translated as CAPGGTASTDTQYF.